These 12 T cell receptor beta chains were sequenced from one sample in a study of T cells after yellow fever vaccination (dated by TCRdb to the late 2010s). The treatment or condition label for this specimen denotes: live attenuated yellow fever vaccine strain. The library was obtained by 5' RACE. Sequencing took place on an Illumina HiSeq 2500. TCRdb's own reprocessing of the public reads used fastp at Q25 and MiXCR and kept productive beta chains. Rows matching on CDR3 protein sequence are summarized as one entry with the most common DNA and genes. The sample table contains tens of thousands of distinct CDR3 sequences; only one count was recorded for about 6% of them. About 2% of the sample is taken by the ten largest. This material consisted of CD4+ T cells sorted from PBMCs, taken less than 16 days after the first yellow fever vaccination. Receptor source: a man aged 18 to 30 who received the YFV17D yellow fever vaccine.

This clonotype has only a few counts. A much larger clone lies one base from this, so it may be a read error. The genes are TRBV20-1 and TRBJ1-5; D perhaps matches TRBD1 (6 bases). The CDR3 runs to 16 residues. CDR1 and CDR2 (germline): DFQATT, SNEGSKA (reference sequence). CDR3 bases: TGCTGTGCTAGAGTCCGAGGCAGGGGTGGCAATCAGCCCCAGCATTTT. Translated: CCARVRGRGGNQPQHF.

Comment on this clonotype: This may be a read error: a much more frequent sequence differs by one nucleotide. This sequence joins TRBV2 and TRBJ2-1, with TRBD2 as a possible D gene (5 bases). The CDR3 loop spans 11 amino acids. The germline V gene encodes CDR1 SNHLY and CDR2 FYNNEI. The CDR3 DNA reads as TGTGCCAGCAGAGAAGAGGGAGAGCAGATCTTC. It specifies CASREEGEQIF.

This clonotype showed up many times. V gene TRBV6-5 combines with J gene TRBJ2-3; D unclear. Trimming removed 5 bases at V and 5 bases at J, with 11 bases between. The CDR3 consists of 13 residues. Looked up from germline, CDR1 is MNHEY and CDR2 is SVGAGI. The DNA of the CDR3 is TGTGCCAGCAGTATTACCTGGGGAGATACGCAGTATTTT. This codes for CASSITWGDTQYF.

This clonotype was seen ten or more times. J is TRBJ2-3 and V is TRBV7-2; 8 positions agree with TRBD2. CDR3 length equals 16 residues. CDR1 SGHTA and CDR2 FQGNSA come from the germline V gene. V lost 3 bases, J lost 1 base, and 6 bases stayed unmatched. The chain's CDR3 is CASSFMNSGGTDTQYF. The CDR3 nucleotides are TGTGCCAGCAGCTTTATGAATAGCGGGGGCACAGATACGCAGTATTTT. Full variable domain (missing parts from reference TRBV7-2 and TRBJ2-3): GAGVSQSPSNKVTEKGKDVELRCDPISGHTALYWYRQSLGQGLEFLIYFQGNSAPDKSGLPSDRFSAERTGGSVSTLTIQRTQQEDSAVYLCASSFMNSGGTDTQYFGPGTRLTVL.

This clonotype was found many times. The chain uses TRBV7-9 and TRBJ1-1; D gene unclear. There are 13 residues in the CDR3. Trimming shortened V by 5 bases and J by 4 bases, and 11 bases separated the two germline ends. CDR1 and CDR2 from the germline V gene are SEHNR and FQNEAQ (reference sequence). The CDR3, as DNA: TGTGCCAGCAGCCCAGTAGTATCCACTGAAGCTTTCTTT. Encoded protein: CASSPVVSTEAFF.

This clonotype was counted at least ten times. The rearrangement joins TRBV19 to TRBJ1-2, with a weak D call TRBD1 (6 bases). The V end lost 7 bases, the J end lost 1 base, and 10 bases lay between the germline ends. CDR3 size: 13 residues. Germline lookup yields CDR1 LNHDA and CDR2 SQIVND (reference sequence). The CDR3: CASNRDLNYGYTF. In nucleotides, the CDR3 is TGTGCCAGTAACAGGGACCTTAACTATGGCTACACCTTC.

This clonotype was detected many times. This chain joins TRBV9 and TRBJ1-3; D unresolved. Between the trimmed V and J ends, which lost 4 bases and 4 bases, there was a span of 12 bases. Germline V gene sequence: CDR1 SGDLS, CDR2 YYNGEE. The CDR3 length is 14 residues. The CDR3 loop is CASSSDQAGNTIYF. The CDR3 coding sequence is TGTGCCAGCAGCTCCGACCAAGCAGGAAACACCATATATTTT.

Notes on this clonotype: Because it lacks the conserved phenylalanine or tryptophan at the end, this CDR3 is likely a read error. V and J are TRBV7-9 and TRBJ1-1; possible D gene TRBD1, 5 bases. The CDR3 consists of 14 residues. V dropped 5 bases and J dropped 1 base, with 11 bases sitting between them. The V gene's germline CDR1 is SEHNR and CDR2 FQNEAQ (reference sequence). The CDR3 coding sequence is TGTGCCAGCAGCGCAACAGGACGGAACACTGAAGCTTTCTGT. This sequence encodes CASSATGRNTEAFC.

As regards this clonotype: This could be a read error, since a much larger clone is one nucleotide away. The chain employs TRBV6-2 or TRBV6-3 and TRBJ2-1; perhaps TRBD2 as D (6 bases). Germline CDR1 reads MNHEY; CDR2 reads SVGEGT. The CDR3 contains 15 residues. CDR3 amino acids: CSSSYGTPLYNEQFF. The CDR3 coding sequence is TGTTCCAGCAGTTACGGGACTCCCCTCTACAATGAGCAGTTCTTC.

By share of the sample, this clonotype is medium-sized. The genes are TRBV11-2 and TRBJ1-2; 7 positions agree with TRBD1. This CDR3 region has 13 residues. Germline values: CDR1 SGHAT, CDR2 FQNNGV. With 5 bases clipped from V and 3 bases from J, the junction kept 3 bases outside the gene matches. DNA for the CDR3: TGTGCCAGCAGCCCTGGACAGGACTATGGCTACACCTTC. Translating gives CASSPGQDYGYTF. Using reference TRBV11-2 and TRBJ1-2 for the parts outside the CDR3, the full variable domain is EAGVAQSPRYKIIEKRQSVAFWCNPISGHATLYWYQQILGQGPKLLIQFQNNGVVDDSQLPKDRFSAERLKGVDSTLKIQPAKLEDSAVYLCASSPGQDYGYTFGSGTRLTVV.

In this sample, this clonotype turned up many times. The gene calls are TRBV7-2 and TRBJ2-7, with D possibly TRBD2 on 6 matching bases. Germline-derived CDR1 and CDR2 are SGHTA and FQGNSA. The CDR3 totals 15 residues. Trimming stripped 5 bases from V and 0 bases from J, with 14 bases between. In DNA, the CDR3 is TGTGCCAGCAGCCCGAGCGGGCTGAGCTCCTACGAGCAGTACTTC. Translating it yields CASSPSGLSSYEQYF.

Many counts were recorded for this clonotype. The V gene is TRBV5-1, the J gene TRBJ2-7; TRBD2 matches at 9 bases. Germline lookup yields CDR1 SGHRS and CDR2 YFSETQ. Unmatched junction bases numbered 15, after V lost 3 bases and J lost 2 bases. This CDR3 has 18 residues. The CDR3 DNA is TGCGCCAGCAGCTCCAGGCGTTTGTTAGCGGGGGAGACCTACGAGCAGTACTTC. Its protein is CASSSRRLLAGETYEQYF.